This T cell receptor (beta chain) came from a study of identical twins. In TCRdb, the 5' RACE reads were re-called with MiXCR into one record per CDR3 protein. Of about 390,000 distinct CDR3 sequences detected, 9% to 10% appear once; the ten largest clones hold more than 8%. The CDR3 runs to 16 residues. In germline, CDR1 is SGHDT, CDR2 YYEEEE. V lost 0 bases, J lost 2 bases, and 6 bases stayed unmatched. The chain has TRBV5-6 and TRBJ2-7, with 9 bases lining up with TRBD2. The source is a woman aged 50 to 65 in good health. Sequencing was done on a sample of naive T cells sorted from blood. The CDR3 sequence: CASSLGLADYPYEQYV. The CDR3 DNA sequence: TGTGCCAGCAGCTTGGGACTAGCGGATTACCCCTACGAGCAGTACGTC.